This T cell receptor beta chain was captured by sequencing in a study of blood T cell repertoires in COVID-19 (dated by TCRdb to the early 2020s). About the full investigation: Collaborator samples came from the United States, Italy and Spain and covered acute and convalescent phases of COVID-19. The prospective study material was composed of cDNA or gDNA derived from T cells, B-cell-depleted T cells, or PBMCs. The dataset comprised deeply sampled blood TCRbeta repertoires from subjects exposed to, actively infected with, or recovered from COVID-19. The repertoires were made available in a free public database intended to serve as a resource for research on the immune response to SARS-CoV-2. Samples came from the ongoing ImmuneRACE study (first 160 participants) plus 1,254 subjects from 6 global collaborators. A de-identified subject ID, COVID-19 status, age in years and sex were almost always included in the sample metadata. Where available, HLA class I and class II types were taken from metadata supplied by the sample provider and were not determined by assay-based typing. General conclusions and limits of the study: The quantity of clinical and demographic metadata differed by source and by participant and was supplied without curation.

In the case of this clone: Which antigen it targets is not known. No much larger clonotype is one base removed from it; base qualities were not supplied.

In Seattle, one collaborating source enrolled patients while the infection was active and tracked those patients longitudinally over the course of disease. Each collaborating institution followed its own protocols to collect whole blood in K2EDTA tubes. For TCRbeta analysis, collaborators shipped samples as frozen whole blood, isolated PBMCs, or DNA extracted from either of those sample types. The immunoSEQ Assay, a bias-controlled multiplex PCR, was used to amplify TCRbeta CDR3 regions from genomic DNA. In the authors' own workflow: The number of nucleated cells in each sample was estimated by amplification of reference gene primers within the assay. Sequence reads were collapsed and filtered to measure the absolute abundance of every unique TCRbeta CDR3 rearrangement. For each sample, productive Simpson clonality was calculated as the square root of Simpson's diversity index across productive rearrangements. In its TCRdb copy, this immuneACCESS table keeps in-frame sequences only and misses some clones. Where compared with another copy, unresolved V genes explain less than half of these, and the others have no known cause. That table supplies the V and J calls and clone size; D and trimming were determined from the DNA. The sample table records roughly 200,000 clones; 81% of these occur just once. Of the sample, 9.5% to 12% falls within the top ten clones.

The junction carries 8 bases between V and J, which are trimmed by 5 bases and 1 base respectively. The CDR3 contains 13 residues, cysteine and phenylalanine counted. The only DNA kept is the CDR3, 39 bases in frame from the first base. The sequencing input was peripheral blood. Here the chain combines TRBV12-3 or TRBV12-4 and TRBJ2-5; the D gene lacks a confident call. The receptor's source is a middle-aged woman with COVID-19, enrolled during active disease. The DNA sequence is TGTGCCAGCAGTCAGTTAGCCCAAGAGACCCAGTACTTC. This translates into CASSQLAQETQYF.